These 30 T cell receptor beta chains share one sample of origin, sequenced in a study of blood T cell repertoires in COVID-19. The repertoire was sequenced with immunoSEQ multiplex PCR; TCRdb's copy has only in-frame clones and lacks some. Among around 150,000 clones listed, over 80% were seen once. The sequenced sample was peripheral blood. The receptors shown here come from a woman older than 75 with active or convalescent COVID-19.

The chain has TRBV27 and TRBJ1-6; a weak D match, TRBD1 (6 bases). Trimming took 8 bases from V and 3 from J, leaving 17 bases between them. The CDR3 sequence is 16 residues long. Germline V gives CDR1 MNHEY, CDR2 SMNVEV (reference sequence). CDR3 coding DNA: TGTGCCAGCGGCTGGGGGGGGGCCAGCTATAATTCACCCCTCCACTTT. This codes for CASGWGGASYNSPLHF.

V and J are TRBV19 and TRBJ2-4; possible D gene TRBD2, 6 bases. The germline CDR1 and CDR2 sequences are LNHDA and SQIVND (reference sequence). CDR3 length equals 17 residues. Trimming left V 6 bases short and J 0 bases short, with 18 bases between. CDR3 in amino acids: CASRKKAGTLAKNIQYF. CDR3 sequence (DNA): TGTGCCAGTAGGAAAAAGGCGGGGACCCTAGCCAAAAACATTCAGTACTTC. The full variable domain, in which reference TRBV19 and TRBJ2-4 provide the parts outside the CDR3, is DGGITQSPKYLFRKEGQNVTLSCEQNLNHDAMYWYRQDPGQGLRLIYYSQIVNDFQKGDIAEGYSVSREKKESFPLTVTSAQKNPTAFYLCASRKKAGTLAKNIQYFGAGTRLSVL.

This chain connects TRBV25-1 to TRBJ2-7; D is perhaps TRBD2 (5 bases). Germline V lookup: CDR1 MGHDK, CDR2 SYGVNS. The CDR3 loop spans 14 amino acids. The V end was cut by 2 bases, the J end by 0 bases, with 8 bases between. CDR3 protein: CASSEPGSSYEQYF. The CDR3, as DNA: TGTGCCAGCAGTGAACCGGGAAGCTCCTACGAGCAGTACTTC.

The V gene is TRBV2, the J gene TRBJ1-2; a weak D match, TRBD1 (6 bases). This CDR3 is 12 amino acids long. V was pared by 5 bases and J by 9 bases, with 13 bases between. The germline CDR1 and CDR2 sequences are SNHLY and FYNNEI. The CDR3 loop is CASSTQGISYTF. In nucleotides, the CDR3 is TGTGCCAGCAGTACACAGGGTATAAGCTACACCTTC. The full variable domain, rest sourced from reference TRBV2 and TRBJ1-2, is EPEVTQTPSHQVTQMGQEVILRCVPISNHLYFYWYRQILGQKVEFLVSFYNNEISEKSEIFDDQFSVERPDGSNFTLKIRSTKLEDSAMYFCASSTQGISYTFGSGTRLTVV.

The CDR3 loop is CASSAAAGLVSDTQYF. The CDR3 DNA reads as TGTGCCAGCAGCGCCGCAGCCGGACTCGTTTCGGATACGCAGTATTTT. This chain uses TRBV11-3 with TRBJ2-3, with a possible D match to TRBD2 (5 bases). Germline V gene data show CDR1 as SGHNT and CDR2 as YENEEA. V was pared by 5 bases and J by 6 bases, with 21 bases between. The CDR3 contains 16 residues. The variable domain in full, with the rest retrieved from reference TRBV11-3 and TRBJ2-3, is EAGVVQSPRYKIIEKKQPVAFWCNPISGHNTLYWYLQNLGQGPELLIRYENEEAVDDSQLPKDRFSAERLKGVDSTLKIQPAELGDSAVYLCASSAAAGLVSDTQYFGPGTRLTVL.

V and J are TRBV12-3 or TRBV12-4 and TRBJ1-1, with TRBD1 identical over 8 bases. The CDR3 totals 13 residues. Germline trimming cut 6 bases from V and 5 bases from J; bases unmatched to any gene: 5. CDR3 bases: TGTGCCAGCAGCGGACAGGGAAGAACTGAAGCTTTCTTT. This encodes CASSGQGRTEAFF.

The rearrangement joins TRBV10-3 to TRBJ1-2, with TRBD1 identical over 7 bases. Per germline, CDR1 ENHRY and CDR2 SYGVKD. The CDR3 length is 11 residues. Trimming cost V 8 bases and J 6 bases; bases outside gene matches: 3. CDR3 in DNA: TGTGCCATCGAGGGGGCGAATGGCTACACCTTC. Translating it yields CAIEGANGYTF.

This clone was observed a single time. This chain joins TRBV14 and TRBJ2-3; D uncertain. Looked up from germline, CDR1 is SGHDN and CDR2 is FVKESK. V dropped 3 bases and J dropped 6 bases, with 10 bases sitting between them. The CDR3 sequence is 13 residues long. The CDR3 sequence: CASSHRHPDTQYF. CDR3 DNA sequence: TGTGCCAGCAGCCACCGACACCCCGATACGCAGTATTTT.

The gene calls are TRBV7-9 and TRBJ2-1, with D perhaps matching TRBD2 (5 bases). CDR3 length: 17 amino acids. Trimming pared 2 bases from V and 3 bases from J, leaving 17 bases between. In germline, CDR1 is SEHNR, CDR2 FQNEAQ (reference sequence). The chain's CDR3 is CASSLSAGRSIYNEQFF. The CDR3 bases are TGTGCCAGCAGCTTATCGGCGGGTCGCTCCATCTACAATGAGCAGTTCTTC.

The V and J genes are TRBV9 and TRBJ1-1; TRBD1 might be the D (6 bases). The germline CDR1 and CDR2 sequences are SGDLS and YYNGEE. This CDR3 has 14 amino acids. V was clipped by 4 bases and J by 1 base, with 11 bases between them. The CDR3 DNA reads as TGTGCCAGCAGCTTGCTGGGACAGAACACTGAAGCTTTCTTT. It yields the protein CASSLLGQNTEAFF.

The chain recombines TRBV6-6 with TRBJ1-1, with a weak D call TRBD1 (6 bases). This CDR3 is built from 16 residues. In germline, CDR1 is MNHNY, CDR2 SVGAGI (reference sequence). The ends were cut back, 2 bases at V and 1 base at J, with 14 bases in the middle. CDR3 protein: CASSYDRQVGNTEAFF. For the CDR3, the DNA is TGTGCCAGCAGTTACGACAGGCAAGTTGGGAACACTGAAGCTTTCTTT.

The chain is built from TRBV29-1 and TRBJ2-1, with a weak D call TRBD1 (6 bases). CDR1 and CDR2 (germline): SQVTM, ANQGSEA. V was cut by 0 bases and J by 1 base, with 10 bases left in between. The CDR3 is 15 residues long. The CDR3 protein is CSVEEWQGSYNEQFF. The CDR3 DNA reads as TGCAGCGTTGAAGAGTGGCAGGGGTCCTACAATGAGCAGTTCTTC.

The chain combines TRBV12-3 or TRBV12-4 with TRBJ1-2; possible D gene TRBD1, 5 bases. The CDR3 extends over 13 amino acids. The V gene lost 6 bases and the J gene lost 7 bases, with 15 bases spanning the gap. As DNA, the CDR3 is TGTGCCAGCAGCTTCGGGGGGTTGGGTGGCTACACCTTC. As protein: CASSFGGLGGYTF.

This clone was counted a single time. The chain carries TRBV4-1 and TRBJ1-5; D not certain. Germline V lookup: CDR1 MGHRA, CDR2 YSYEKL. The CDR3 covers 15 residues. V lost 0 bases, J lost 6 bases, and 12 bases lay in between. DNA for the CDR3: TGCGCCAGCAGCCAAGAGAACCTGAATAGTCAGCCCCAGCATTTT. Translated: CASSQENLNSQPQHF.

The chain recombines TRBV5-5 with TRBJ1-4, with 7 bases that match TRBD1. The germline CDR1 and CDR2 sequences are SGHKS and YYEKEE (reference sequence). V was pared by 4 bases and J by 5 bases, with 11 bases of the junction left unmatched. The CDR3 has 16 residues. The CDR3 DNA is TGTGCCAGCAGCCCACTGGGGACAGCGAACAATGAAAAACTGTTTTTT. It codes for CASSPLGTANNEKLFF. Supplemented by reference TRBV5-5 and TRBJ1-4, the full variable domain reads DAGVTQSPTHLIKTRGQQVTLRCSPISGHKSVSWYQQVLGQGPQFIFQYYEKEERGRGNFPDRFSARQFPNYSSELNVNALLLGDSALYLCASSPLGTANNEKLFFGSGTQLSVL.

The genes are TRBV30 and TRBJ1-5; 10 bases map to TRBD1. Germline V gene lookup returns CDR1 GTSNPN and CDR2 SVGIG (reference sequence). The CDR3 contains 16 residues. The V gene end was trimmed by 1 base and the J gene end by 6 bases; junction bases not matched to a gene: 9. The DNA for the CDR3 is TGTGCCTGGAGTGCCCCCCCGGGACAGGGGTCTCAGCCCCAGCATTTT. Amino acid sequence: CAWSAPPGQGSQPQHF.

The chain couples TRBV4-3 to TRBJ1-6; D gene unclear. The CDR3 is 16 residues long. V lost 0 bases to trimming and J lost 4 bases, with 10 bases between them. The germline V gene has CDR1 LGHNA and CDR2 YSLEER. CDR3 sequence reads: CASSQEGGQYNSPLHF. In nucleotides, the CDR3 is TGCGCCAGCAGCCAAGAAGGCGGGCAGTATAATTCACCCCTCCACTTT.

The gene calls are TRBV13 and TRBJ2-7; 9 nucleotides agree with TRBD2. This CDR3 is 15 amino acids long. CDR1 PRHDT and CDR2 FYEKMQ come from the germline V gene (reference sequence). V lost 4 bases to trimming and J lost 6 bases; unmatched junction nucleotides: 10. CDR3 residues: CASSYGGGAIGEQYF. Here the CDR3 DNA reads TGTGCCAGCAGCTATGGCGGGGGGGCGATCGGCGAGCAGTACTTC.

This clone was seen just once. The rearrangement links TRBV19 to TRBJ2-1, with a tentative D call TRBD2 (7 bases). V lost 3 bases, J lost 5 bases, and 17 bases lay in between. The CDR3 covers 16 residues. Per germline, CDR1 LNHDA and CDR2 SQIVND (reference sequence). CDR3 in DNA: TGTGCCAGTAGTATTGACCGGGGGGCCATCCACAATGAGCAGTTCTTC. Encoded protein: CASSIDRGAIHNEQFF.

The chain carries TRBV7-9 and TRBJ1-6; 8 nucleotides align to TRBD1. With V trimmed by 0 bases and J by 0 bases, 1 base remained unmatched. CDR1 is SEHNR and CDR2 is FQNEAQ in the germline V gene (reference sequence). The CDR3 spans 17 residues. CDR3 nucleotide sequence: TGTGCCAGCAGCTTAGCGGACAGGGCCTCCTATAATTCACCCCTCCACTTT. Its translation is CASSLADRASYNSPLHF.

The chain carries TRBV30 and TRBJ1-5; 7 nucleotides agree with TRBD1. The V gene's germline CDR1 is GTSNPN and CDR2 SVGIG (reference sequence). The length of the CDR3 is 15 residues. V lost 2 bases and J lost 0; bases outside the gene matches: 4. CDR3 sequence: CAWSRGTDSNQPQHF. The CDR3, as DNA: TGTGCCTGGAGTCGCGGGACAGATAGCAATCAGCCCCAGCATTTT.

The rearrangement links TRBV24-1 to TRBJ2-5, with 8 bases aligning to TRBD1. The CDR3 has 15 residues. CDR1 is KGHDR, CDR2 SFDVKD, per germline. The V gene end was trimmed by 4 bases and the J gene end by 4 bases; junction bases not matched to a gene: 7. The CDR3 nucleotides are TGTGCCACCAGTGACCCTGGACAGGGTACAGAGACCCAGTACTTC. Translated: CATSDPGQGTETQYF.

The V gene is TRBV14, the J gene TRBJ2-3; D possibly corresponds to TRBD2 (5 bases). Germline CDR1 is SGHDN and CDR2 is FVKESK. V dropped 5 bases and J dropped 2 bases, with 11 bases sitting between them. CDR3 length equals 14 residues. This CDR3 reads CASSKGVFTDTQYF. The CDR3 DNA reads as TGTGCCAGCAGCAAGGGAGTTTTCACAGATACGCAGTATTTT.

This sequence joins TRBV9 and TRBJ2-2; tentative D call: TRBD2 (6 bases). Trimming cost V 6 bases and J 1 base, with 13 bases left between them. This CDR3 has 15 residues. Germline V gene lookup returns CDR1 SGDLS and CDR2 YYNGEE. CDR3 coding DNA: TGTGCCAGCACCGCCGGGGGATTGAACACCGGGGAGCTGTTTTTT. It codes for CASTAGGLNTGELFF.

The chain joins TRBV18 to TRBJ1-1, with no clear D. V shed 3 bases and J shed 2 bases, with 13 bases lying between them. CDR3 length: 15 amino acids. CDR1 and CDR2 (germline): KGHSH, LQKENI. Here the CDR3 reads CASSPGRPGNTEAFF. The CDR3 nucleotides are TGTGCCAGCTCACCGGGTAGGCCAGGCAACACTGAAGCTTTCTTT.

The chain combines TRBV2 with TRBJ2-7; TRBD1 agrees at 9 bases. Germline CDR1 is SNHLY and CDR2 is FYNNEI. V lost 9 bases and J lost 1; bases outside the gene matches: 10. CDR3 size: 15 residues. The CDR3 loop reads CASRLGQGISYEQYF. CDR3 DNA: TGTGCCAGTCGATTGGGACAGGGAATATCCTACGAGCAGTACTTC.

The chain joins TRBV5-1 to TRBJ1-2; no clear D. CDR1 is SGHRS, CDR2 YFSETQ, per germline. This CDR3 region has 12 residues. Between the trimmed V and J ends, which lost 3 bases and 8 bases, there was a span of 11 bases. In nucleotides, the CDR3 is TGCGCCAGCAGCTCCGGGTCGGCGGGCTACACCTTC. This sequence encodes CASSSGSAGYTF. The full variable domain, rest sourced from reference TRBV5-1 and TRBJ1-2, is KAGVTQTPRYLIKTRGQQVTLSCSPISGHRSVSWYQQTPGQGLQFLFEYFSETQRNKGNFPGRFSGRQFSNSRSEMNVSTLELGDSALYLCASSSGSAGYTFGSGTRLTVV.

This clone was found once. CDR3 amino acids: CAGDRDGSGNTIYF. The DNA of the CDR3 is TGTGCCGGTGACAGGGACGGTTCTGGAAACACCATATATTTT. The chain is built from TRBV30 and TRBJ1-3; 7 bases match TRBD1. V shed 8 bases, J shed 1 base, and the junction held 8 bases outside the gene matches. CDR1 is GTSNPN and CDR2 is SVGIG in the germline V gene (reference sequence). The CDR3 contains 14 residues.

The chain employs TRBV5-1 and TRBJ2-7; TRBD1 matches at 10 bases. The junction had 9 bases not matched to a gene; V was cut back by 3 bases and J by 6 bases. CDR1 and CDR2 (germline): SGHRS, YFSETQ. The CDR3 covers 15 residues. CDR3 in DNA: TGCGCCAGCAGCTCGGGACAGGGGTCGTTATCCGAGCAGTACTTC. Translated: CASSSGQGSLSEQYF.

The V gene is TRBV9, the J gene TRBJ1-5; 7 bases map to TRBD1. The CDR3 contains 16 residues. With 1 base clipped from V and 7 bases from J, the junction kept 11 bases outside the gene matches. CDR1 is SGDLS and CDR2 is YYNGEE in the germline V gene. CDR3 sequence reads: CASSVNGEGAGQPQHF. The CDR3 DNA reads TGTGCCAGCAGCGTAAACGGTGAGGGGGCAGGGCAGCCCCAGCATTTT.